Below, 10 T cell receptor beta chains from the same sample are listed, as sequenced in a study of blood T cells in healthy people across ages (dated by TCRdb to between 2014 and 2017). The library was prepared using 5' RACE. The instrument was an Illumina HiSeq 2500. A second PCR of roughly 6 to 11 cycles was performed with a sample-barcoded 5' primer and a J-beta primer mix. The public reads were reprocessed in TCRdb via fastp at Q25 and MiXCR, keeping in-frame beta chains. Identical CDR3 protein sequences are pooled into one entry, listed with their most common genes and DNA. This sample holds about 1.6 million distinct CDR3 sequences; roughly 32% were observed only once. The ten largest clones add up to about 11% of the sample. Sequencing was done on a sample of blood. Receptors originate from a woman aged 25 to 39 in good health.

The J gene is TRBJ2-5, the V gene TRBV10-3; D is unresolved. The CDR3 has 11 residues. The germline CDR1 and CDR2 sequences are ENHRY and SYGVKD. V lost 4 bases, J lost 11 bases, and 11 bases lay in between. Here the CDR3 DNA reads TGTGCCATCAGTGGGTTAGGAGAGCAGTACTTC. Translated, it gives CAISGLGEQYF.

The V call is TRBV18, the J call TRBJ1-3, with D perhaps matching TRBD1 (5 bases). The CDR3 runs 15 residues. V lost 4 bases and J lost 0, with 10 bases in between. Germline loops: CDR1 KGHSH, CDR2 LQKENI. Here the CDR3 reads CASSRSRDSGNTIYF. The CDR3, as DNA: TGTGCCAGCTCACGGTCCAGGGACTCTGGAAACACCATATATTTT.

J is TRBJ2-1 and V is TRBV5-1, with TRBD2 identical over 7 bases. The CDR3 sequence is 14 residues long. Looked up from germline, CDR1 is SGHRS and CDR2 is YFSETQ. CDR3: CASSGNPGYNEQFF. CDR3 coding DNA: TGCGCTTCTAGCGGTAACCCTGGGTACAATGAGCAGTTCTTC.

The table lists this clonotype with a few counts. The rearrangement uses TRBV27 and TRBJ2-4; 9 bases are shared with TRBD1. Trimming at V came to 4 bases and at J to 7 bases, leaving 5 bases not matched to a gene. CDR3 length: 14 residues. Germline V CDR1 and CDR2: MNHEY, SMNVEV (reference sequence). CDR3 region: CASSSRTGDNIQYF. Here the CDR3 DNA reads TGTGCCAGCAGTTCAAGGACAGGGGATAACATTCAGTACTTC.

This clonotype was counted between two and nine times. The genes are TRBV5-1 and TRBJ2-7; TRBD1 matches 11 bases. V lost 0 bases, J lost 3 bases, and 8 bases stayed unmatched. This CDR3 spans 17 amino acids. CDR1 is SGHRS and CDR2 is YFSETQ in the germline V gene. The CDR3 loop is CASSLDSTGTGGYEQYF. For the CDR3, the DNA is TGCGCCAGCAGCTTGGACTCAACCGGGACAGGGGGCTACGAGCAGTACTTC.

Regarding this clonotype: The junction and the germline gene differ at one end; a read error may be behind it. The chain links TRBV10-1 to TRBJ2-7; D not resolved. Germline CDR1 and CDR2: WNHNN and SYGVQD (reference sequence). This CDR3 region has 14 residues. CDR3 amino acids: CARCDLVAAYERYF. CDR3 nucleotides: TGCGCCAGGTGCGATTTGGTCGCAGCCTACGAGCGGTACTTC.

This clonotype has only a few counts. The J gene is TRBJ2-7, the V gene TRBV5-6; unclear D gene. Germline V gene lookup returns CDR1 SGHDT and CDR2 YYEEEE. V shed 0 bases and J shed 8 bases, with 12 bases lying between them. This CDR3 comprises 13 residues. The CDR3 sequence: CASSLGVDPKQYF. The CDR3 region has the DNA TGTGCCAGCAGCTTGGGAGTGGACCCCAAGCAGTACTTC. Variable domain in full (rest from reference TRBV5-6 and TRBJ2-7): DAGVTQSPTHLIKTRGQQVTLRCSPKSGHDTVSWYQQALGQGPQFIFQYYEEEERQRGNFPDRFSGHQFPNYSSELNVNALLLGDSALYLCASSLGVDPKQYFGPGTRLTVT.

There are many counts of this clonotype. The chain employs TRBV29-1 and TRBJ2-1; D is perhaps TRBD1 or TRBD2 (6 bases each). This CDR3 region has 13 residues. The germline V gene encodes CDR1 SQVTM and CDR2 ANQGSEA. Trimming stripped 7 bases from V and 6 bases from J, with 16 bases between. In DNA, the CDR3 is TGCAGCGGAACGGGGGCTTGGGGCAATGAGCAGTTCTTC. This encodes CSGTGAWGNEQFF.

In this sample, this clonotype turned up a few times. The junction departs from germline at one end; a sequencing error may be responsible. The genes are TRBV7-4 and TRBJ1-5, with 9 bases fitting TRBD1. Per germline, CDR1 SGHVT and CDR2 SQSDAQ. The CDR3 runs to 17 residues. The CDR3 protein is CTSGGVRQGERGQPQHF. The CDR3 bases are TGTACCAGCGGGGGAGTTCGACAGGGGGAGAGGGGTCAGCCCCAGCATTTT.

This clonotype has at least ten counts. The chain carries TRBV5-1 and TRBJ2-3; D is unclear. V lost 4 bases to trimming and J lost 2 bases, with 8 bases between them. Germline V CDR1 and CDR2: SGHRS, YFSETQ. The CDR3 consists of 13 residues. The CDR3 is CASSPELTDTQYF. CDR3 bases: TGCGCCAGCAGCCCGGAGCTCACAGATACGCAGTATTTT.